This T cell receptor (beta chain) comes out of a study of patients and donors after allogeneic stem cell transplantation. Via MiXCR, TCRdb re-called the RT-PCR reads, giving one row per CDR3 protein. Of around 170,000 distinct CDR3 sequences in the sample, approximately 24% were seen once. The germline V gene encodes CDR1 DFQATT and CDR2 SNEGSKA (reference sequence). J was trimmed by 2 bases and V by 2 bases; bases with no gene match: 6. The CDR3 contains 15 residues. The chain couples TRBV20-1 to TRBJ2-3, with 8 bases aligning to TRBD2. This TCR was recovered from a human donor who was either an allogeneic HSCT recipient or a stem cell or donor lymphocyte infusion donor (not recorded which). It is not recorded whose cells these are; they may come from a transplant donor. The sample taken for sequencing was blood, either unsorted or a sorted T cell fraction (not recorded which). The CDR3 region has the DNA TGCAGTGCTAGACCTACTAGCGGCCTCACAGATACGCAGTATTTT. It yields the protein CSARPTSGLTDTQYF.